These 10 T cell receptor beta chains share one sample of origin, sequenced in a study of naive and memory T cell subsets (dated by TCRdb to the late 2010s). Broad study findings and their caveats: Naive repertoires, especially CD8, contained a few larger clonotypes, possibly memory cells re-expressing CD45RA.

What these receptors recognize is not known. Library creation used UMI-ligation and nested PCR. Sequencing used an Illumina MiSeq. The beta constant-region primer consisted of an equimolar mixture of two oligonucleotides that together covered TRBC1 and TRBC2. Four rounds of PCR were used to amplify ligated cDNA, with nested alpha and beta constant-region primers being used together with the SP2 primer. TCRdb reran the public reads through fastp at Q25 and MiXCR, keeping productive beta chains. Entries that share a CDR3 protein sequence are merged under the most common genes and DNA. The sample table contains more than 120,000 distinct CDR3 sequences; only one count was recorded for around 21% of them. About 0.6% of the sample is taken by the ten largest. The sequenced material came from naive CD8+ T cells from blood. The cell subset or site label here, explained by the study, means: naive T cells, CD45RA high CD27+. These receptors were taken from a human donor in good health.

The chain carries TRBV5-1 and TRBJ2-1; TRBD2 aligns across 7 bases. V trimming: 4 bases; J trimming: 2 bases; junction bases outside the gene matches: 6. The length of the CDR3 is 15 residues. In germline, CDR1 is SGHRS, CDR2 YFSETQ. The chain's CDR3 is CASSQLAPTYNEQFF. CDR3 nucleotides: TGCGCCAGCAGCCAACTAGCGCCGACCTACAATGAGCAGTTCTTC.

This clonotype turned up a few times. This sequence joins TRBV9 and TRBJ1-5, with a weak D call TRBD1 (5 bases). CDR1 and CDR2 (germline): SGDLS, YYNGEE. The CDR3 has 16 residues. V lost 4 bases and J lost 1, with 15 bases in between. For the CDR3, the DNA is TGTGCCAGCAGCCCCGGAGGAGGGGCCAGCAATCAGCCCCAGCATTTT. Its translation: CASSPGGGASNQPQHF.

This clonotype turned up a few times. V usage is TRBV27 and J usage is TRBJ2-3; tentative D call: TRBD2 (6 bases). Germline-derived CDR1 and CDR2 are MNHEY and SMNVEV (reference sequence). The CDR3 contains 15 residues. Trimming cost V 2 bases and J 2 bases, with 11 bases left between them. In DNA form, the CDR3 reads TGTGCCAGCAGTTTAGGAGGGCCCTTCACAGATACGCAGTATTTT. Amino acids: CASSLGGPFTDTQYF.

A few counts support this clonotype. The chain recombines TRBV28 with TRBJ2-7; TRBD2 is a possible D gene (7 bases). CDR3 length: 14 amino acids. V lost 8 bases, J lost 2 bases, and 16 bases lay in between. Looked up from germline, CDR1 is MDHEN and CDR2 is SYDVKM. CDR3 in DNA: TGTGCCAGCTGGGGGGGGGGGCTCCCCTACGAGCAGTACTTC. Translated: CASWGGGLPYEQYF.

This clonotype was detected only a few times. The chain joins TRBV12-3 or TRBV12-4 to TRBJ1-1; D not certain. The V end lost 3 bases, the J end lost 8 bases, and 16 bases lay between the germline ends. There are 14 residues in the CDR3. This CDR3 reads CASSFRSFGAEAFF. CDR3 coding DNA: TGTGCCAGCAGTTTTAGGAGTTTCGGAGCCGAAGCTTTCTTT.

In its sample, this clonotype was seen many times. The J gene is TRBJ1-3, the V gene TRBV28; TRBD1 might be the D (5 bases). V lost 6 bases to trimming and J lost 1 base, with 10 bases between them. Per the germline V gene, CDR1 is MDHEN and CDR2 is SYDVKM. The CDR3 has 14 residues. Here the CDR3 reads CASSLAGSGNTIYF. CDR3 sequence (DNA): TGTGCCAGCAGCTTGGCAGGGTCTGGAAACACCATATATTTT.

This clonotype turned up a few times. The gene calls are TRBV29-1 and TRBJ2-1; unclear D gene. V was clipped by 4 bases and J by 3 bases, with 13 bases between them. The length of the CDR3 is 14 residues. Germline V gene lookup returns CDR1 SQVTM and CDR2 ANQGSEA. The CDR3, as DNA: TGCAGCGTTGTCCCCGCAGGCGACTACAATGAGCAGTTCTTC. Translation gives CSVVPAGDYNEQFF.

This rearrangement joins TRBV7-6 to TRBJ1-1; the D gene is possibly TRBD1 (6 bases). Germline V gene data show CDR1 as SGHVS and CDR2 as FNYEAQ. The CDR3 runs to 17 residues. V was pared by 5 bases and J by 6 bases, with 25 bases between. This CDR3 reads CASSAGAGPPLGAEAFF. The DNA for the CDR3 is TGTGCCAGCAGCGCGGGGGCAGGGCCCCCCCTGGGCGCTGAAGCTTTCTTT.

The chain employs TRBV27 and TRBJ2-1; TRBD2 is a possible D gene (5 bases). The CDR3 loop spans 13 amino acids. Germline values: CDR1 MNHEY, CDR2 SMNVEV (reference sequence). With 6 bases removed from V and 4 bases from J, the gap between germline ends came to 10 bases. The CDR3 region has the DNA TGTGCCAGCAGCTCCCGACTATACAATGAGCAGTTCTTC. Translation gives CASSSRLYNEQFF.

This sequence joins TRBV4-1 and TRBJ1-3, with a weak D call TRBD1 (5 bases). The V end lost 0 bases, the J end lost 9 bases, and 21 bases lay between the germline ends. CDR1 is MGHRA, CDR2 YSYEKL, per germline. This CDR3 contains 17 residues. The CDR3 loop reads CASSQDPGEERAGTIYF. CDR3 coding DNA: TGCGCCAGCAGCCAAGACCCGGGGGAGGAACGGGCTGGCACCATATATTTT.